This section outlines one TCR beta chain sequence together with its context. Its cognate antigen is unknown. This specimen belongs to a study of T cell responses to AZD1222 COVID-19 vaccine. Pooled in the analysis were second doses at about 4 or about 12 weeks. The assay was immunoSEQ multiplex PCR, and TCRdb's table has in-frame clones only and misses some. The sample carries over 100,000 clones, roughly 87% recorded once. General study results and limits: Targeting of unmutated variant regions was reportedly seen in nearly half of spike-specific TCRs. Repertoire sampling was restricted to post-peak T cell response timepoints. Spike-specific TCR depth and breadth grew after two AZD1222 doses.

CDR1 is SGHVS and CDR2 is FNYEAQ in the germline V gene. The ends were cut back, 5 bases at V and 6 bases at J, with 14 bases in the middle. The CDR3 is 13 residues long. The chain carries TRBV7-6 and TRBJ2-7; D tentatively reads TRBD1 or TRBD2 (5 bases each). This clonotype was obtained from an adult who received the AZD1222 COVID-19 vaccine. Sample: peripheral blood, taken 28 days after the second AZD1222 dose. The CDR3 is CASSRRGQGEQYF. The CDR3 bases are TGTGCCAGCAGCCGCCGGGGCCAAGGCGAGCAGTACTTC.